These 27 T cell receptor beta chains were sequenced from one sample in a study of T-cell reconstitution after alpha-beta-depleted transplantation in children. A TCRbeta library incorporating unique molecular identifiers was prepared. TCRdb used MiXCR to reprocess the PCR reads, holding one entry per CDR3 protein. The table has about 1,000,000 distinct CDR3 sequences, around 30% seen once. The source material was PBMCs, mostly from graft donor cells, sampled 360 days after TCRalphabeta/CD19-depleted stem cell transplant. The receptors here all came from a boy under three years old who had a stem cell transplant for SCID, so the T cells may come from the graft donor.

The chain couples TRBV14 to TRBJ2-4; 7 bases are shared with TRBD1. The trim removed 1 base at V and 0 bases at J, leaving 6 bases unmatched. The CDR3 runs to 17 residues. The germline V gene has CDR1 SGHDN and CDR2 FVKESK. The CDR3 nucleotides are TGTGCCAGCAGCCAAGCCGGACAGGCCTTAGCCAAAAACATTCAGTACTTC. Translation: CASSQAGQALAKNIQYF. The entire variable domain, with the rest obtained from reference TRBV14 and TRBJ2-4, is as follows: EAGVTQFPSHSVIEKGQTVTLRCDPISGHDNLYWYRRVMGKEIKFLLHFVKESKQDESGMPNNRFLAERTGGTYSTLKVQPAELEDSGVYFCASSQAGQALAKNIQYFGAGTRLSVL.

The V call is TRBV20-1, the J call TRBJ1-1, with 7 bases aligning to TRBD1. V was clipped by 6 bases and J by 5 bases; unmatched bases: 9. The germline V gene has CDR1 DFQATT and CDR2 SNEGSKA (reference sequence). The CDR3 is made up of 13 amino acids. The CDR3 loop reads CSAPRGRETEAFF. The DNA for the CDR3 is TGCAGTGCCCCGAGGGGGCGGGAGACTGAAGCTTTCTTT.

The genes are TRBV20-1 and TRBJ1-4, with D uncertain. The V gene's germline CDR1 is DFQATT and CDR2 SNEGSKA (reference sequence). The CDR3 length is 13 residues. V lost 3 bases and J lost 6, with 11 bases in between. The CDR3 loop reads CSASLGIDEKLFF. The DNA of the CDR3 is TGCAGTGCTAGTCTTGGGATTGATGAAAAACTGTTTTTT.

This clonotype was found a few times. This chain connects TRBV12-3 or TRBV12-4 to TRBJ2-2, with 7 bases matching TRBD1. CDR3 length: 14 residues. J was trimmed by 5 bases and V by 5 bases; bases with no gene match: 5. The CDR3 nucleotides are TGTGCCAGCAGTCAGGGGGACGGGACCGGGGAGCTGTTTTTT. This codes for CASSQGDGTGELFF.

This clonotype was detected a few times. The chain has TRBV29-1 and TRBJ1-2, with D possibly TRBD1 on 6 matching bases. From germline, CDR1 is SQVTM and CDR2 ANQGSEA. V lost 7 bases and J 6 bases, leaving 6 bases between the germline ends. This CDR3 region has 9 residues. The CDR3 nucleotides are TGCAGCGACAGGGATGGCTACACCTTC. This sequence encodes CSDRDGYTF.

This clonotype was counted only a few times. The V gene is TRBV2, the J gene TRBJ1-1; D is unresolved. V was cut by 6 bases and J by 1 base, with 9 bases left in between. The germline gives CDR1 SNHLY, CDR2 FYNNEI. The CDR3 sequence is 13 residues long. CDR3 protein: CASRTLSNTEAFF. The CDR3 coding sequence is TGTGCCAGCAGAACCCTGTCGAACACTGAAGCTTTCTTT.

This clonotype has a single count. Germline is not matched at one junction end, which may reflect a read error. The V call is TRBV7-2, the J call TRBJ2-3, with D perhaps given as TRBD1 or TRBD2 (7 bases each). The CDR3 length is 15 residues. CDR1 is SGHTA and CDR2 is FQGNSA in the germline V gene. The CDR3 reads CASSPPGGWGRGHAF. The CDR3 DNA reads as TGTGCCAGCAGCCCCCCGGGTGGGTGGGGGAGGGGGCACGCTTTT.

The chain combines TRBV5-6 with TRBJ2-3; 7 nucleotides match TRBD1. CDR3 length: 15 amino acids. CDR1 and CDR2 (germline): SGHDT, YYEEEE. V lost 4 bases, J lost 3 bases, and 8 bases stayed unmatched. The CDR3 DNA follows: TGTGCCAGCAGCCGCAGACAGGGAACGACAGATACGCAGTATTTT. Its protein is CASSRRQGTTDTQYF.

This clonotype was seen a handful of times. The V gene is TRBV6-1, the J gene TRBJ2-3; TRBD2 might be the D (7 bases). Germline V CDR1 and CDR2: MNHNS, SASEGT. V was cut by 6 bases and J by 5 bases, with 15 bases left in between. CDR3 length: 14 amino acids. The CDR3 bases are TGTGCCAGCAGACCTTCAGGGGAGGGAGATACGCAGTATTTT. It specifies CASRPSGEGDTQYF.

The chain employs TRBV10-2 and TRBJ2-1; TRBD1 matches 7 bases. V lost 8 bases, J lost 3 bases, and 7 bases stayed unmatched. This CDR3 contains 14 residues. The germline CDR1 and CDR2 sequences are WSHSY and SAAADI. The CDR3: CASQGQPIYNEQFF. CDR3 DNA: TGCGCCAGCCAGGGACAGCCGATCTACAATGAGCAGTTCTTC.

The chain carries TRBV12-3 or TRBV12-4 and TRBJ2-7; D remains unclear. The length of the CDR3 is 17 residues. The ends were cut back, 6 bases at V and 3 bases at J, with 24 bases in the middle. The CDR3 reads CASSRRSAKGRYYEQYF. Written as DNA, the CDR3 is TGTGCCAGCAGCCGGCGGTCAGCAAAAGGAAGGTACTACGAGCAGTACTTC.

The rearrangement joins TRBV20-1 to TRBJ2-7; D is undetermined. Between the trimmed V and J ends, which lost 3 bases and 4 bases, there was a span of 13 bases. The CDR3 has 13 amino acids. Per the germline V gene, CDR1 is DFQATT and CDR2 is SNEGSKA (reference sequence). For the CDR3, the DNA is TGCAGTGCTAGGCCCAGGTCAATTTACGAGCAGTACTTC. This sequence encodes CSARPRSIYEQYF.

This clonotype occurred a few times. In nucleotides, the CDR3 is TGTGCCAGCAGATCCTCAGGGAAGGCTGGGGCCAACGTCCTGACTTTC. It yields the protein CASRSSGKAGANVLTF. J is TRBJ2-6 and V is TRBV12-3 or TRBV12-4; perhaps TRBD1 as D (5 bases). The CDR3 loop spans 16 amino acids. Trimming removed 6 bases at V and 2 bases at J, with 14 bases between.

The chain carries TRBV3-1 and TRBJ2-1; D may be TRBD2 (6 bases). CDR1 is LGHDT and CDR2 is YNNKEL in the germline V gene (reference sequence). The V gene lost 2 bases and the J gene lost 1 base, with 12 bases spanning the gap. There are 16 residues in the CDR3. The CDR3 DNA sequence: TGTGCCAGCAGCCAAAATCCGGGACTTTCCTACAATGAGCAGTTCTTC. Translation: CASSQNPGLSYNEQFF.

The table lists this clonotype with a few counts. The chain joins TRBV5-5 to TRBJ2-2; no reliable D call. The CDR3 consists of 14 residues. V was pared by 2 bases and J by 1 base, with 6 bases between. Per germline, CDR1 SGHKS and CDR2 YYEKEE (reference sequence). The CDR3 protein is CASSFSQNTGELFF. The CDR3 DNA sequence: TGTGCCAGCAGCTTCTCTCAGAACACCGGGGAGCTGTTTTTT.

This clonotype was counted between two and nine times. The J gene is TRBJ2-1, the V gene TRBV20-1; the D is unclear. V was shortened by 3 bases and J by 1 base, with 7 bases between the two germline ends. The CDR3 totals 13 residues. Germline V gives CDR1 DFQATT, CDR2 SNEGSKA (reference sequence). Here the CDR3 DNA reads TGCAGTGCTAGTCAGGTTTCCTACAATGAGCAGTTCTTC. This sequence encodes CSASQVSYNEQFF.

This clonotype showed up many times. The chain has TRBV28 and TRBJ2-4; tentative D call: TRBD1 (6 bases). The V gene lost 1 base and the J gene lost 2 bases, with 12 bases spanning the gap. CDR3 length: 16 residues. Germline V CDR1 and CDR2: MDHEN, SYDVKM. CDR3 sequence (DNA): TGTGCCAGCAGTTTATCGGCAGGGGAGTCCAAAAACATTCAGTACTTC. Translating it yields CASSLSAGESKNIQYF.

This clonotype came up a few times. The chain has TRBV27 and TRBJ2-7; tentative D call: TRBD1 (5 bases). CDR3 size: 15 residues. V lost 3 bases to trimming and J lost 0 bases, with 12 bases between them. Germline CDR1 reads MNHEY; CDR2 reads SMNVEV (reference sequence). The CDR3 reads CASSFYRSSSYEQYF. CDR3 nucleotide sequence: TGTGCCAGCAGTTTTTACAGGAGTAGCTCCTACGAGCAGTACTTC.

This clonotype was detected only a few times. J is TRBJ1-6 and V is TRBV20-1; 7 bases align to TRBD1. The germline gives CDR1 DFQATT, CDR2 SNEGSKA (reference sequence). This CDR3 comprises 13 residues. V shed 5 bases and J 7 bases; nucleotides not matched to a gene: 5. As DNA, the CDR3 is TGCAGTGCTCACAGGGGTGGGAATTCACCCCTCCACTTT. As protein: CSAHRGGNSPLHF.

This clonotype was recorded once. V gene TRBV6-1 combines with J gene TRBJ1-5; D remains unclear. The germline V and J ends were trimmed by 9 bases and 1 base, with 19 bases remaining between them. The CDR3 is 16 amino acids. The germline CDR1 and CDR2 sequences are MNHNS and SASEGT. CDR3 in DNA: TGTGCCAGTAGCACAACCACCAAAGGGAGCAATCAGCCCCAGCATTTT. It encodes CASSTTTKGSNQPQHF.

V usage is TRBV5-1 and J usage is TRBJ2-7; 14 bases are a match to TRBD2. The trim removed 5 bases at V and 4 bases at J, leaving 5 bases unmatched. The germline V gene encodes CDR1 SGHRS and CDR2 YFSETQ. There are 15 residues in the CDR3. The CDR3 loop is CASRTSGGALYEQYF. For the CDR3, the DNA is TGCGCCAGCAGGACTAGCGGGGGGGCCTTATACGAGCAGTACTTC.

This rearrangement joins TRBV5-1 to TRBJ2-3; D call uncertain. Germline CDR1 is SGHRS and CDR2 is YFSETQ. Trimming shortened V by 1 base and J by 4 bases, and 13 bases separated the two germline ends. The CDR3 is made up of 15 amino acids. Written as DNA, the CDR3 is TGCGCCAGCAGCTTGACTCCCGAGGCTTCAGATACGCAGTATTTT. Translation: CASSLTPEASDTQYF. The full variable domain, in which reference TRBV5-1 and TRBJ2-3 provide the parts outside the CDR3, is KAGVTQTPRYLIKTRGQQVTLSCSPISGHRSVSWYQQTPGQGLQFLFEYFSETQRNKGNFPGRFSGRQFSNSRSEMNVSTLELGDSALYLCASSLTPEASDTQYFGPGTRLTVL.

The gene calls are TRBV10-3 and TRBJ2-2, with TRBD1 matching 7 bases. The CDR3 is 15 amino acids. Germline V gene data show CDR1 as ENHRY and CDR2 as SYGVKD. V was pared by 6 bases and J by 0 bases, with 4 bases of the junction left unmatched. CDR3 nucleotides: TGTGCCATCAGCAAACAGGGGTCGAACACCGGGGAGCTGTTTTTT. Translating it yields CAISKQGSNTGELFF.

V usage is TRBV20-1 and J usage is TRBJ2-7; 13 nucleotides align to TRBD2. The CDR3 runs 16 residues. Looked up from germline, CDR1 is DFQATT and CDR2 is SNEGSKA (reference sequence). J was trimmed by 3 bases and V by 3 bases; bases with no gene match: 8. The CDR3 sequence is CSASISGLAGYYEQYF. The CDR3 bases are TGCAGTGCTAGTATATCGGGACTAGCGGGGTACTACGAGCAGTACTTC.

This chain connects TRBV24-1 to TRBJ2-2; D is unclear. Germline V gene sequence: CDR1 KGHDR, CDR2 SFDVKD. The CDR3 length is 13 residues. Trimming pared 6 bases from V and 3 bases from J, leaving 7 bases between. CDR3: CATSLGHTGELFF. The CDR3 nucleotides are TGTGCCACCAGTCTAGGGCACACCGGGGAGCTGTTTTTT.

J is TRBJ2-3 and V is TRBV11-2; TRBD2 agrees at 8 bases. After removal of 0 bases from V and 2 bases from J, the junction contained 7 bases not matched to a gene. CDR3 size: 17 residues. Germline values: CDR1 SGHAT, CDR2 FQNNGV. CDR3 protein: CASSLEAGEIITDTQYF. CDR3 DNA: TGTGCCAGCAGCTTAGAAGCGGGGGAGATTATCACAGATACGCAGTATTTT. The whole variable domain, filled in from reference TRBV11-2 and TRBJ2-3, reads EAGVAQSPRYKIIEKRQSVAFWCNPISGHATLYWYQQILGQGPKLLIQFQNNGVVDDSQLPKDRFSAERLKGVDSTLKIQPAKLEDSAVYLCASSLEAGEIITDTQYFGPGTRLTVL.

J is TRBJ1-1 and V is TRBV12-3 or TRBV12-4, with a tentative D call TRBD1 (5 bases). Trimming left V 1 base short and J 3 bases short, with 15 bases between. This CDR3 contains 16 residues. The CDR3 loop reads CASSLGGTLLYTEAFF. CDR3 in DNA: TGTGCCAGCAGTTTAGGTGGGACCCTCCTCTACACTGAAGCTTTCTTT.